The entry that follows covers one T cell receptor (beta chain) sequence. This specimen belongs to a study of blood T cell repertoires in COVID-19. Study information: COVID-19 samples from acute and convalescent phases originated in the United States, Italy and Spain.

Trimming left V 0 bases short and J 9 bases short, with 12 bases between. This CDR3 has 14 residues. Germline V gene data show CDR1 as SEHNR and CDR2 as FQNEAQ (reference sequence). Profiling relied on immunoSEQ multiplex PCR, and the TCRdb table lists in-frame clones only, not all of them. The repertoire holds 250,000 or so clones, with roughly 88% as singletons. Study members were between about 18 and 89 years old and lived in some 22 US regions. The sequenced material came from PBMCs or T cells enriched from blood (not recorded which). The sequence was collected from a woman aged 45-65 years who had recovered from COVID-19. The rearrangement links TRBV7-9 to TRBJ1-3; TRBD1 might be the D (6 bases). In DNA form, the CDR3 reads TGTGCCAGCAGCTTAGCGGGGGCGGCGGGCACCATATATTTT. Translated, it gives CASSLAGAAGTIYF. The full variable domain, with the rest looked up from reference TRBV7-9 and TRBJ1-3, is DTGVSQNPRHKITKRGQNVTFRCDPISEHNRLYWYRQTLGQGPEFLTYFQNEAQLEKSRLLSDRFSAERPKGSFSTLEIQRTEQGDSAMYLCASSLAGAAGTIYFGEGSWLTVV.